A selection of T cell receptor beta chains follows, all from one sample in a study of OX40 agonist ivuxolimab in advanced cancers. The table came from immunoSEQ multiplex PCR; TCRdb's copy has only in-frame clones and leaves some out. The sample carries 55,000 to 85,000 clones, about 94% recorded once. This material consisted of CD4+ or CD8+ T cells sorted from blood, taken in a trial of the OX40 agonist ivuxolimab. The source of these receptors is an adult with an advanced solid tumor such as melanoma, head and neck, liver or kidney cancer. CDR3s include the opening cysteine and the closing phenylalanine or tryptophan. The order of the fields is J gene, CDR3 length, V gene, D gene, CDR3 DNA, CDR3 protein. A D gene is named only where the DNA matches it firmly.

j_gene: TRBJ2-1
len: 12
v_gene: TRBV5-1
d_gene: NA
CDR3nt: TGCGCCAGCAGCTTCACTAGTTATGAGCAGTTCTTC
CDR3aa: CASSFTSYEQFF

j_gene: TRBJ1-2
len: 13
v_gene: TRBV12-5
d_gene: NA
CDR3nt: TGTGCTAGTGGTTTCGGCGATGGGTTTGGCTACACCTTC
CDR3aa: CASGFGDGFGYTF

j_gene: TRBJ1-5
len: 14
v_gene: TRBV10-2
d_gene: NA
CDR3nt: TGCGCCAGCAGTGCCGGAACTGGCAATCAGCCCCAGCATTTT
CDR3aa: CASSAGTGNQPQHF

j_gene: TRBJ2-1
len: 17
v_gene: TRBV19
d_gene: NA
CDR3nt: TGTGCCAGTAGTATAGAGGTGACTAGTCCCTCCTACAATGAGCAGTTCTTC
CDR3aa: CASSIEVTSPSYNEQFF

j_gene: TRBJ1-1
len: 14
v_gene: TRBV14
d_gene: NA
CDR3nt: TGTGCCAGCAGCCTCCTGGGTTGGAACACTGAAGCTTTCTTT
CDR3aa: CASSLLGWNTEAFF

j_gene: TRBJ2-5
len: 15
v_gene: TRBV7-9
d_gene: TRBD2
CDR3nt: TGTGCCAGCAGCTGGAGCGGGGGGGCCGGAGAGACCCAGTACTTC
CDR3aa: CASSWSGGAGETQYF

j_gene: TRBJ1-2
len: 12
v_gene: TRBV27
d_gene: NA
CDR3nt: TGTGCCAGCAGTTTAAACGGAGATGGCTACACCTTC
CDR3aa: CASSLNGDGYTF

j_gene: TRBJ1-1
len: 13
v_gene: TRBV5-4
d_gene: TRBD1
CDR3nt: TGTGCCAGCAGCCCGGGACAGGGGCTTGAAGCTTTCTTT
CDR3aa: CASSPGQGLEAFF

j_gene: TRBJ2-5
len: 15
v_gene: TRBV4-2
d_gene: NA
CDR3nt: TGTGCCAGCAGCCAGTCGTCACCGGGGGCGGAGACCCAGTACTTC
CDR3aa: CASSQSSPGAETQYF

j_gene: TRBJ1-2
len: 10
v_gene: TRBV9
d_gene: NA
CDR3nt: TGTGCCAGCAGCTCCTATGGCTACACCTTC
CDR3aa: CASSSYGYTF

j_gene: TRBJ1-6
len: 15
v_gene: TRBV5-6
d_gene: NA
CDR3nt: TGTGCCAGCAGCTTGGGGGCCAGGGAGGATTCACCCCTCCACTTT
CDR3aa: CASSLGAREDSPLHF

j_gene: TRBJ1-2
len: 17
v_gene: TRBV5-1
d_gene: NA
CDR3nt: TGCGCCAGCAGCTTTGGTCTCGAAATCACAACCCACTATGGCTACACCTTC
CDR3aa: CASSFGLEITTHYGYTF

j_gene: TRBJ2-1
len: 14
v_gene: TRBV19
d_gene: TRBD2
CDR3nt: TGTGCCACGAGTCGGACTAGCGGCTACAATGAGCAGTTCTTC
CDR3aa: CATSRTSGYNEQFF

j_gene: TRBJ1-1
len: 13
v_gene: TRBV19
d_gene: NA
CDR3nt: TGTGCCAGTAGCCCGACCTTGAACACTGAAGCTTTCTTT
CDR3aa: CASSPTLNTEAFF

j_gene: TRBJ2-7
len: 15
v_gene: TRBV12-2
d_gene: NA
CDR3nt: TGTGCAAGTCGCTTAGGTTCCAGAGGTATCCACGAGCAGTACTTC
CDR3aa: CASRLGSRGIHEQYF

j_gene: TRBJ2-5
len: 16
v_gene: TRBV7-8
d_gene: NA
CDR3nt: TGTGCCAGCAGCTTAGAAGGTGGGGGAGGTGGGGAGACCCAGTACTTC
CDR3aa: CASSLEGGGGGETQYF

j_gene: TRBJ1-2
len: 12
v_gene: TRBV29-1
d_gene: NA
CDR3nt: TGCAGCGTTGCAGGGATGAACTATGGCTACACCTTC
CDR3aa: CSVAGMNYGYTF

j_gene: TRBJ2-7
len: 16
v_gene: TRBV27
d_gene: TRBD1
CDR3nt: TGTGCCAGCAGTTTATTACAGGGGTTGCCCACCTACGAGCAGTACTTC
CDR3aa: CASSLLQGLPTYEQYF

j_gene: TRBJ1-2
len: 12
v_gene: TRBV29-1
d_gene: TRBD1
CDR3nt: TGCAGCGTAGGACAGGGCGACTATGGCTACACCTTC
CDR3aa: CSVGQGDYGYTF

j_gene: TRBJ2-5
len: 17
v_gene: TRBV11-2
d_gene: NA
CDR3nt: TGTGCCAGCAGCTTAGACATAGTAGGACCTTACCAAGAGACCCAGTACTTC
CDR3aa: CASSLDIVGPYQETQYF

j_gene: TRBJ2-3
len: 14
v_gene: TRBV6-5
d_gene: TRBD2
CDR3nt: TGTGCCAGCAGTTACGGGGGGGGAGCAGATACGCAGTATTTT
CDR3aa: CASSYGGGADTQYF

j_gene: TRBJ1-6
len: 19
v_gene: TRBV5-1
d_gene: TRBD1
CDR3nt: TGCGCCAGCAGCGAGGGACAGGGGTTCTCCCAAGCCCCTGATTCACCCCTCCACTTT
CDR3aa: CASSEGQGFSQAPDSPLHF

j_gene: TRBJ2-3
len: 17
v_gene: TRBV7-9
d_gene: TRBD2
CDR3nt: TGTGCCAGCAGTCCCGGGACTAGCGGGGGGAACACGGATACGCAGTATTTT
CDR3aa: CASSPGTSGGNTDTQYF

j_gene: TRBJ2-2
len: 16
v_gene: TRBV4-1
d_gene: NA
CDR3nt: TGCGCCAGCAGTCATCCGAAGACAGAGAACACCGGGGAGCTGTTTTTT
CDR3aa: CASSHPKTENTGELFF